These 7 T cell receptor beta chains were all obtained from the same sample, sequenced in a study of cytomegalovirus exposure and HLA in healthy donors. It was with 60 Vbeta and 13 Jbeta primers that the PCR ran. The table came from immunoSEQ multiplex PCR; TCRdb's copy has only in-frame clones and leaves some out. This sample carries 110,000 to 150,000 clones, with more than 0.8% going to the ten biggest clones. Input material: PBMCs. The receptors were sampled from a male donor in good health and CMV-seronegative.

V usage is TRBV27 and J usage is TRBJ2-7; TRBD1 matches 7 bases. The CDR3 totals 12 residues. The germline V gene encodes CDR1 MNHEY and CDR2 SMNVEV (reference sequence). The trim removed 10 bases at V and 5 bases at J, leaving 8 bases unmatched. This CDR3 is CATWTGANEQYF. The CDR3 coding sequence is TGTGCCACATGGACAGGAGCTAACGAGCAGTACTTC.

V is TRBV19 and J is TRBJ2-7, with a tentative D call TRBD1 (6 bases). V was clipped by 4 bases and J by 4 bases, with 14 bases between them. The CDR3 contains 14 residues. Germline lookup yields CDR1 LNHDA and CDR2 SQIVND (reference sequence). CDR3: CASSTSGTLYEQYF. In nucleotides, the CDR3 is TGTGCCAGTAGTACCTCCGGGACACTGTACGAGCAGTACTTC.

This chain connects TRBV7-8 to TRBJ1-5; D is unclear. Trimming cost V 7 bases and J 7 bases, with 17 bases left between them. CDR3 length: 14 amino acids. CDR1 and CDR2 from the germline V gene are SGHVS and FQNEAQ. CDR3: CASTPLEGPQPQHF. The CDR3 bases are TGTGCCAGCACGCCGTTGGAGGGCCCACAGCCCCAGCATTTT. Together with reference TRBV7-8 and TRBJ1-5, the CDR3 gives the full variable domain: GAGVSQSPRYKVAKRGQDVALRCDPISGHVSLFWYQQALGQGPEFLTYFQNEAQLDKSGLPSDRFFAERPEGSVSTLKIQRTQQEDSAVYLCASTPLEGPQPQHFGDGTRLSIL.

The chain uses TRBV6-5 and TRBJ2-1; a weak D match, TRBD2 (5 bases). Germline V gene data show CDR1 as MNHEY and CDR2 as SVGAGI. The length of the CDR3 is 11 residues. V was clipped by 6 bases and J by 13 bases, with 13 bases between them. The DNA of the CDR3 is TGTGCCAGCAGATTACTAGTATTCCAGTTCTTC. It codes for CASRLLVFQFF.

This sequence joins TRBV7-9 and TRBJ2-2; 9 nucleotides agree with TRBD2. There are 17 residues in the CDR3. CDR1 is SEHNR, CDR2 FQNEAQ, per germline (reference sequence). J was trimmed by 3 bases and V by 5 bases; bases with no gene match: 10. The CDR3 reads CASSPVRAGGDTGELFF. The CDR3 DNA sequence: TGTGCCAGCAGCCCCGTTAGAGCGGGAGGCGACACCGGGGAGCTGTTTTTT.

This chain uses TRBV19 with TRBJ2-1; TRBD2 is a possible D gene (6 bases). The CDR3 has 16 residues. V dropped 5 bases and J dropped 3 bases, with 17 bases sitting between them. The germline CDR1 and CDR2 sequences are LNHDA and SQIVND (reference sequence). CDR3 in DNA: TGTGCCAGTAGTCCCATCGGGGTAGCGGTCTACAATGAGCAGTTCTTC. Residues: CASSPIGVAVYNEQFF.

This chain links TRBV30 with TRBJ2-2; 8 bases align to TRBD2. Germline trimming cut 1 base from V and 7 bases from J; bases unmatched to any gene: 8. Germline V lookup: CDR1 GTSNPN, CDR2 SVGIG (reference sequence). The CDR3 is 15 residues long. The CDR3 is CAWSGTGGPIGELFF. For the CDR3, the DNA is TGTGCCTGGAGTGGAACGGGAGGGCCGATCGGGGAGCTGTTTTTT.